This section outlines one TCR beta chain sequence together with its context. This clonotype was counted many times. This receptor's antigen is unknown. Base qualities are not at hand, and no much larger clone is one base apart. Libraries were constructed by 5' RACE. The sequencing machine was a NextSeq 500. To correct for sequencing error and PCR bias, the TCR library protocol tagged individual cDNA molecules with unique molecular identifiers. Both TCR alpha and beta chains were sequenced, and tight co-correlation was observed between alpha and beta sequence abundances in each sample. From the authors' description of their analysis: V gene, J gene and CDR3 annotation of TCR sequences was performed with Decombinator V4. Expanded TCRs were defined as changing significantly between any two time points under a Poisson model with p below 0.0001. TCR abundances were normalised to the total number of TCRs sequenced per sample and were expressed as counts per million. TRAV1-2 paired with TRAJ12, TRAJ20 or TRAJ33 defined MAIT TCRs, while TRAV10 paired with TRAJ18 defined iNKT TCRs. VDJdb, accessed on 1 November 2021, was searched for TCRs annotated for CMV, EBV and SARS-CoV-2, and TCRs annotated for more than one antigen were excluded. TCRdb's own reprocessing of the public reads used fastp at Q25 and MiXCR and kept productive beta chains. Merged by CDR3 protein, the rows form single entries marked with the most common genes and DNA. The V and J calls were determined by TCRdb, not by the authors. Recorded for this sample are 75,000 or so distinct CDR3 sequences; around 15% of them occurred a single time. The ten largest clones take up approximately 11% of the sample.

The cysteine opens and the phenylalanine closes a CDR3 of 13 amino acids. Here the CDR3 DNA is all that survives: 39 bases in frame from base 1. Trimming leaves V shorter by 5 bases and J shorter by 1 base, with the junction holding 4 bases beyond the gene matches. From the germline V gene, CDR1 is SQVTM and CDR2 is ANQGSEA. This specimen belongs to a study of early T cells in non-severe SARS-CoV-2 infection (dated by TCRdb to about 2021). Broadly, across the study: Because TCR sequencing was done on bulk RNA from unsorted whole blood, the alpha and beta chains could not be paired. Results and caveats for the whole study, not just this receptor: Matching against VDJdb was skewed toward anti-spike CD8 responses, likely underestimated virus-specific expansions, and missed private and CD4 specificities.

This was a case-control study nested in a cohort of healthcare workers in London, UK, who had nasopharyngeal swab PCR tests and blood samples taken every week. Healthcare workers were recruited during the week of the UK lockdown, between 23 and 31 March 2020, and followed weekly for up to about 15 weeks. The material sequenced was whole blood. This TCR came from an adult who was a healthcare worker with PCR-confirmed SARS-CoV-2 infection or an uninfected control (not recorded which). This chain is built from TRBV29-1 and TRBJ1-1; 7 central nucleotides agree with TRBD1. In nucleotides, the sequence is TGCAGCGTTAAGACAGGGACGAACACTGAAGCTTTCTTT. It translates as CSVKTGTNTEAFF.